This T cell receptor beta chain was profiled in a study of CD8 T cells in Susac syndrome. Reverse transcription used roughly 0.45 to 1 ug RNA and random hexamers. With immunoSEQ multiplex PCR, TCR beta CDR3 was amplified across 54 Vbeta and 13 Jbeta. Each CDR3 protein is one row after TCRdb ran MiXCR on the immunoSEQ multiplex PCR reads. Found here are approximately 120,000 distinct CDR3 sequences, 96% of them singletons; the top ten hold more than 0.08%. Concerning this clonotype itself: Its matching antigen is unknown.

From blood CD8+ and CD4+ T cells, TCR beta sequences were generated. It was healthy donors who served as the controls, matched for age and sex. Study-level points and caveats: The study conceded that its TCR sequencing and HLA analysis involved relatively few individuals.

Per the germline V gene, CDR1 is SGHDT and CDR2 is YYEEEE. The CDR3 runs 17 residues. The ends lost 2 bases at V and 2 bases at J; junction bases unmatched: 9. The rearrangement uses TRBV5-6 and TRBJ2-7; 11 nucleotides match TRBD2. Input material: CD4+ T cells from PBMCs. The TCR originated in a human donor in good health. The CDR3 nucleotides are TGTGCCAGCAGCTTCACGGCTAGCGGGAGGTCGGCCTACGAGCAGTACTTC. Encoded protein: CASSFTASGRSAYEQYF.